The source of this T cell receptor beta chain is a study of cytomegalovirus exposure and HLA in healthy donors. There are 16 residues in the CDR3. Germline CDR1 reads MGHRA; CDR2 reads YSYEKL. The V end lost 4 bases, the J end lost 7 bases, and 20 bases lay between the germline ends. Primers: 60 Vbeta forward and 13 Jbeta reverse. TCRdb keeps only in-frame clones here, not all; method: immunoSEQ multiplex PCR. Here the sample spans 150,000 to 200,000 clones, 70% to 80% being singletons. Material: PBMCs. The chain carries TRBV4-1 and TRBJ2-1, with a tentative D call TRBD2 (6 bases). The receptor comes from a man aged 25-45 years in good health and CMV-seronegative. CDR3 amino acids: CASSLPWGESRNEQFF. Here the CDR3 DNA reads TGCGCCAGCAGCCTCCCTTGGGGGGAGAGCCGGAATGAGCAGTTCTTC.